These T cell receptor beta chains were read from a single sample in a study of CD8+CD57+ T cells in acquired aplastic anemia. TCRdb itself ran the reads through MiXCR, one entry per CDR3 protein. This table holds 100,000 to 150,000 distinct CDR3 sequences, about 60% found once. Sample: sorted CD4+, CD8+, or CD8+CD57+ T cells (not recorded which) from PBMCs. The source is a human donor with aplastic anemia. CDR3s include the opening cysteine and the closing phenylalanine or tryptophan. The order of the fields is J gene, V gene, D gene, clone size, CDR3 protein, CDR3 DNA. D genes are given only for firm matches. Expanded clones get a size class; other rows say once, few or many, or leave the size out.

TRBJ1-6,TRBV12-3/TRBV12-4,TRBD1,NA,CASSRTGANSPLHF,TGTGCCAGCAGCCGGACAGGGGCCAATTCACCCCTCCACTTT
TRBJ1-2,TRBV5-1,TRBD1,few,CASRIRGTGIDYGYTF,TGCGCCAGCAGGATTCGCGGGACAGGGATAGACTATGGCTACACCTTC
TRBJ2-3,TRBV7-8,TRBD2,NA,CASSLVGGLAEQYF,TGTGCCAGCAGCTTAGTCGGGGGACTAGCGGAGCAGTATTTT
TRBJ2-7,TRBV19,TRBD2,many,CASSPRRGAYEQYF,TGTGCCAGTAGCCCGCGTCGGGGGGCCTACGAGCAGTACTTC
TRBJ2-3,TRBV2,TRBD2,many,CASPPSGSGSDTQYF,TGTGCCAGTCCTCCTAGCGGGAGCGGCTCAGATACGCAGTATTTT
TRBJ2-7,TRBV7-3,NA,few,CASSQLREQYF,TGTGCCAGCAGTCAGTTAAGGGAGCAGTACTTC
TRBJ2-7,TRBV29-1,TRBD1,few,CSLYEGTGSYEQYF,TGCAGCTTGTACGAGGGGACAGGGAGTTACGAGCAGTACTTC
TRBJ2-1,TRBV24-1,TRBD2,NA,CATSSIPRTSGTNEQFF,TGTGCCACCAGTAGTATACCAAGGACTAGCGGGACCAATGAGCAGTTCTTC
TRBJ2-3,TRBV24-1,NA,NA,CATSESGTDTQYF,TGTGCCACCAGTGAAAGCGGCACAGATACGCAGTATTTT
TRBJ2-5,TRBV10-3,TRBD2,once,CAISDYRGGVQETQYF,TGTGCCATCAGTGACTATCGCGGGGGGGTCCAAGAGACCCAGTACTTC
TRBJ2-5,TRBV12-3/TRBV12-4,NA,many,CASSSWISGETQYF,TGTGCCAGCAGTTCCTGGATTAGTGGAGAGACCCAGTACTTC
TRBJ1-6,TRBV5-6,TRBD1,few,CASSSGQGSNSPLHF,TGTGCCAGCAGCTCGGGACAGGGGTCTAATTCACCCCTCCACTTT
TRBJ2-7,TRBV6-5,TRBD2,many,CASSYEVSGSGEQYF,TGTGCCAGCAGTTACGAGGTTAGCGGGAGTGGCGAGCAGTACTTC
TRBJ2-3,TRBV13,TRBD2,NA,CASSLAGDYSTDTQCF,TGTGCCAGCAGCTTAGCCGGGGACTACAGCACAGATACGCAGTGTTTT
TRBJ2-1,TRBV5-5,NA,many,CASSFLRQSNEQFF,TGTGCCAGCAGCTTCCTGAGGCAGTCCAATGAGCAGTTCTTC
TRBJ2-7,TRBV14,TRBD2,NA,CARDQGLGGPDEQYF,TGTGCTAGAGATCAAGGGTTGGGAGGGCCAGACGAGCAGTACTTC
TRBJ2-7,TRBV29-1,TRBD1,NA,CSVVGQSYEQYF,TGCAGCGTTGTGGGACAGTCCTACGAGCAGTACTTC
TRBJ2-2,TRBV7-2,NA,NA,CASSLEYGELFF,TGTGCCAGCAGCTTAGAGTACGGGGAGCTGTTTTTT
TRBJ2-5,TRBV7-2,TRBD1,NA,CASSLGQGAVETQYF,TGTGCCAGCAGCTTGGGACAGGGGGCAGTCGAGACCCAGTACTTC
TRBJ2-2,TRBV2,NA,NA,CASSGAGTGELFF,TGTGCCAGCAGTGGAGCGGGCACCGGGGAGCTGTTTTTT
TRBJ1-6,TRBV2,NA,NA,CASKADGEHSPLHF,TGTGCCAGCAAAGCGGACGGGGAACATTCACCCCTCCACTTT
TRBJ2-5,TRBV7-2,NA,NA,CASSPGRRETQYF,TGTGCCAGCAGCCCCGGACGGCGGGAGACCCAGTACTTC
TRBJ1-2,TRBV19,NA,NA,CASSIIGNYGYTF,TGTGCCAGTAGTATTATTGGCAACTATGGCTACACCTTC
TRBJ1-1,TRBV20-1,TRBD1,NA,CSARQGLTTEAFF,TGCAGTGCCAGACAGGGCCTGACTACTGAAGCTTTCTTT
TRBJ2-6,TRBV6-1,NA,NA,CASSDRVSGANVLTF,TGTGCCAGCAGTGACAGGGTCTCTGGGGCCAACGTCCTGACTTTC
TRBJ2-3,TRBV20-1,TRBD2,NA,CSARGLAGGWGTDTQYF,TGCAGTGCTAGGGGACTAGCGGGAGGATGGGGCACAGATACGCAGTATTTT
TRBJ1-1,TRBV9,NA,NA,CASRDARDGNTEAFF,TGTGCCAGCAGGGATGCCCGGGACGGGAACACTGAAGCTTTCTTT
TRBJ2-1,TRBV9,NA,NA,CASSPGQGSGLNEQFF,TGTGCCAGCAGCCCGGGGCAAGGGAGTGGTCTAAATGAGCAGTTCTTC
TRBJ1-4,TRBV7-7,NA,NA,CASSLGRGEEKLFF,TGTGCTAGCAGCTTAGGACGGGGCGAAGAAAAACTGTTTTTT
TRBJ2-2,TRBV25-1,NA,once,CASRRTGLDTGELFF,TGTGCCAGCAGAAGGACAGGACTAGACACCGGGGAGCTGTTTTTT
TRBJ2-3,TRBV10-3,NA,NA,CAISEGSSGTYNEQYF,TGTGCCATCAGTGAGGGGTCTAGTGGGACTTACAATGAGCAGTATTTT
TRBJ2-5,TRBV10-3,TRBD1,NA,CAIRSSGTGQETQYF,TGTGCCATCCGCTCATCCGGGACAGGCCAAGAGACCCAGTACTTC
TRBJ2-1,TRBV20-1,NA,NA,CSISSPGVRNEQFF,TGCAGCATCTCTTCCCCGGGGGTGCGAAATGAGCAGTTCTTC
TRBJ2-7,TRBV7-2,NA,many,CASSPSWELGYEQYF,TGTGCCAGCAGCCCCAGTTGGGAACTCGGCTACGAGCAGTACTTC
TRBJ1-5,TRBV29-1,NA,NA,CSVVEGTNQPQHF,TGCAGCGTTGTAGAGGGGACGAATCAGCCCCAGCATTTT
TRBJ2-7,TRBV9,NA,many,CASSAGGRSSYEQYF,TGTGCCAGCAGCGCTGGGGGCAGGAGCTCCTACGAGCAGTACTTC
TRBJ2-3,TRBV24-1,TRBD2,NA,CATSVAGGPNEQYF,TGTGCCACCAGTGTAGCGGGGGGGCCTAATGAGCAGTATTTT
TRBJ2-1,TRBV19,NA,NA,CASTSWVGGSGREQFF,TGTGCCAGTACCAGCTGGGTGGGGGGTTCTGGTCGTGAGCAGTTCTTC
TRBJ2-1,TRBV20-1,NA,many,CSAKQQGWVFDEQFF,TGCAGTGCAAAGCAGCAGGGGTGGGTTTTCGATGAGCAGTTCTTC
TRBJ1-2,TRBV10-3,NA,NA,CAISEDDSNYGYTF,TGTGCCATCAGTGAGGACGACAGTAACTATGGCTACACCTTC
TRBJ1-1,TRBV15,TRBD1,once,CATSRDLTGLNTEAFF,TGTGCCACCAGCAGAGATTTGACAGGGCTGAACACTGAAGCTTTCTTT
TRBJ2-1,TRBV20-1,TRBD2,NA,CSASASIGGGLNEQFF,TGCAGTGCTAGTGCCTCTATCGGGGGGGGACTCAATGAGCAGTTCTTC
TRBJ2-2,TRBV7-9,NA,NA,CASRGFANTGELFF,TGTGCCAGCCGGGGGTTCGCGAACACCGGGGAGCTGTTTTTT
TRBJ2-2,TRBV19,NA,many,CASSIFLAEDTGELFF,TGTGCCAGTAGTATCTTCCTAGCCGAGGACACCGGGGAGCTGTTTTTT
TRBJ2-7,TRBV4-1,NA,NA,CASSQDRGGSYEQYF,TGCGCCAGCAGCCAAGATAGGGGCGGCTCCTACGAGCAGTACTTC
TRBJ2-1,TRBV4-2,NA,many,CASSHYDPDPIRDNEQFF,TGTGCCAGCAGCCACTACGACCCGGACCCTATACGCGACAATGAGCAGTTCTTC
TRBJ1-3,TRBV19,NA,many,CASSIDWGQSRNTIYF,TGTGCCAGTAGTATAGATTGGGGACAATCTCGAAACACCATATATTTT
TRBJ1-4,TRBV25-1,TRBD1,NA,CARPASGQLATNEKLFF,TGTGCCAGGCCCGCTTCGGGACAGCTTGCAACTAATGAAAAACTGTTTTTT
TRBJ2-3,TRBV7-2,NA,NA,CASSLDEDTQYF,TGTGCCAGCAGCTTAGACGAAGATACGCAGTATTTT
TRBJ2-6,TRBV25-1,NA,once,CASSETTGAKFPSGANVLTF,TGTGCCAGCAGTGAAACGACAGGAGCCAAGTTCCCCTCTGGGGCCAACGTCCTGACTTTC
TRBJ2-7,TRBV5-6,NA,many,CASTHTDSYEQYF,TGTGCCAGCACCCATACAGACTCCTACGAGCAGTACTTC
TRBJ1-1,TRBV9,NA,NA,CASSAHVGGLVTEAFF,TGTGCCAGCAGCGCCCACGTTGGGGGGCTGGTTACTGAAGCTTTCTTT
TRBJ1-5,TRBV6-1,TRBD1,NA,CASIGQAGGPQHF,TGTGCCAGCATCGGACAGGCGGGGGGGCCCCAGCATTTT
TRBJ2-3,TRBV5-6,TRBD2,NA,CASSLERTRPSTDTQYF,TGTGCCAGCAGCCTGGAGAGGACTAGGCCTAGCACAGATACGCAGTATTTT
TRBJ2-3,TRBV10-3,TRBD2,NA,CAIRVSGGATDTQYF,TGTGCCATCAGGGTTAGCGGGGGGGCCACAGATACGCAGTATTTT
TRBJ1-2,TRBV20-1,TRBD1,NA,CSAMRGGQGVNYGYTF,TGCAGTGCTATGAGGGGAGGACAGGGGGTTAACTATGGCTACACCTTC
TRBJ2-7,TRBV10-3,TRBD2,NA,CAISSGTTTYEQYF,TGTGCCATCAGTTCCGGGACTACAACCTACGAGCAGTACTTC
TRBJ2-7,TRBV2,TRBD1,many,CASRGTVYEQYF,TGTGCCAGCAGGGGGACAGTCTACGAGCAGTACTTC